Given below is one T cell receptor (beta chain) in context. This clone was observed a few times. There is no known antigen for this receptor. Base qualities are not recorded, but no much larger clone differs from it by a single base. The cohort comprised 550 to 700 healthy bone marrow donors. All cohort members were sampled while nominally healthy, although unrecorded immune exposures were likely present. The donor was CMV seropositive and belonged to the group of 250 to 300 seropositive cohort members. A peripheral blood sample was provided by each donor, and peripheral blood mononuclear cells were used for TCR beta sequencing. The Qiagen DNeasy Blood Extraction Kit was used to extract genomic DNA from the blood cell samples. These data come from a study of cytomegalovirus exposure and HLA in healthy donors (TCRdb year 2017). Regarding the study in general: According to an earlier analysis of several hundred of the donors, 150 million to 200 million T cells yielded 90 million to 130 million unique TCR beta sequences and about 300 Gb of sequence data. Roughly 300 gigabases of sequencing data and 70 million to 100 million unique TCR sequences made up an early release that covered about 640 HLA-typed donors. Among the approximately 400 genotyped donors, approximately 81% belonged to the genetic ancestry cluster associated with self-reported Caucasian donors. The study aimed to test whether signatures of past pathogen exposure could be identified by cataloging public T cell receptors. The T cell repertoires of roughly 660 subjects were profiled by immunosequencing and related to cytomegalovirus serostatus. Along with the roughly 670-subject first cohort, a separate validation cohort of over a hundred different subjects was used. The study combined high-throughput TCR immunosequencing, statistical association of individual TCRs with disease status, and machine learning to predict cytomegalovirus infection status. In a later analysis, previously published TCR beta repertoires from about 670 donors were re-analyzed and high-resolution HLA genotyping was added so that TCR occurrence patterns could be studied. In the later analysis, no new phenotypic data were used to find candidate immune exposures; instead, reliance was placed on TCR beta sequences and their occurrence across donors. An earlier analysis of 500 to 650 of the donors applied high-throughput TCR beta sequencing to assess whether each TCR beta V gene segment acted as functional or pseudogenic. Alongside the repertoire data, information on donor age, sex, ethnicity and CMV serostatus was compiled. A later genetic analysis took genome-wide SNP genotypes for about 55% of the 666 donors and used that subset as a discovery cohort. All discovery cohort repertoires had been generated using a single sequencing platform. HLA typing included class I and class II loci at four-digit resolution. Typing coverage varied by locus: about 629-640 donors for A, B, C, DRB1 and DQB1; roughly 520 for DQA1; nearly 610 for DPA1; about 450 for DPB1. Several DR-DQ haplotypes were handled as single units for association and clustering because linkage in the cohort was strong. On average, roughly 240,000 unique TCR beta nucleotide sequences were sequenced per donor among several hundred genotyped donors of the cohort, with 15% to 20% of those sequences being non-productive.

Taken from the germline V gene, the CDR1 and CDR2 loops are SGHTA and FQGNSA. V is pared back by 1 base and J by 10 bases, with 10 bases lying between the germline termini. Counted from cysteine to phenylalanine, this CDR3 has 12 amino acids. The CDR3 DNA has 36 bases and is translated from base 1. Library method: the immunoSEQ multiplex PCR assay. The multiplex PCR relied on a mix of 60 forward primers for TCR Vbeta segments and 13 reverse primers for TCR Jbeta segments. Amplification of the CDR3 region of rearranged TCR beta genes was performed with a multiplex PCR assay on genomic DNA. The Illumina HiSeq System was used to sequence the amplified TCR beta libraries as 87-base-pair reads. The paper's processing steps were these. A later analysis tallied 75 million to 95 million unique TCR beta chains across the 666 repertoires, and 10 million to 11 million of those chains were shared by two or more donors. Raw reads were error-corrected and collapsed into unique sequences with a nearest-neighbor algorithm that merged closely related sequences to remove PCR and sequencing errors. CDR3 sequences were aligned to IMGT reference sequences to assign V, D and J gene segments. For a sequence to be retained, a match of at least six nucleotides to both a V gene segment and a J gene segment was required. Rearrangements were called productive when the CDR3 lacked stop codons and stayed in frame with V and J; all others were non-productive. CDR3 was defined by IMGT convention, running from the second conserved V-encoded cysteine to the conserved J-encoded phenylalanine. The earlier analysis of more than 450 of the donors excluded sequences that lacked an unambiguous match to a single V gene segment. An earlier analysis of a few hundred of the donors classified V segments as functional when productive rearrangements were above 56.7% and as segregating when the standard deviation between donors was above 5%. To diagnose cytomegalovirus status from the catalog of TCR beta chain sequences, a statistical classification framework was built. V and J gene assignment, in a later analysis, came from comparing TCR nucleotide sequences with IMGT/GENE-DB human TR gene sequences. The TCRdist pipeline was used in a later analysis to assign CDR3 sequences and most-parsimonious VDJ recombination scenarios. A later analysis defined each TCR beta chain by its CDR3 amino acid sequence plus V-gene family, and excluded reads lacking a unique V-gene family. As a way to deal with suspected cross-contamination and a sequencing artifact, a later analysis dropped more than 500 nucleotide sequences that were highly shared and had low generation probability. A later analysis calculated a clonal expansion index for each public chain from normalized within-repertoire ranks of inferred template counts. Generation probabilities in a later analysis came from a VDJ recombination model fitted to out-of-frame rearrangements, and those results were checked against IGoR. In a later analysis, TCR-TCR, TCR-HLA and TCR-CMV co-occurrence was scored with hypergeometric tests, and a repertoire-size bias correction was applied to TCR pairs. False discovery rates were estimated in a later analysis by permuting HLA or CMV assignments 20 times. A later analysis grouped co-occurring TCRs with DBSCAN, adding TCRdist sequence similarity when clustering within HLA-allele-positive subsets. For co-occurrence clustering, repertoires with fewer than 30,000 or more than 120,000 public chains were excluded, along with roughly 5 repertoires with anomalous nucleotide sharing. Imported from immuneACCESS, the table was reduced by TCRdb to in-frame sequences with V and J called. These copies leave out some clones; in studies compared against another copy, an unresolved V gene accounts for under half, and the cause of the remainder is not known. V and J calls and clone size are copied from that table; D and trimming were computed from the DNA. Recorded for this sample are approximately 180,000 clones; 10% to 15% of them occurred a single time. In total, the top ten clones hold about 8% of the sample.

What the authors observed across the whole study: A few of the identified cytomegalovirus-associated TCR beta chains were confirmed in vitro to be specific for cytomegalovirus antigens. A cluster of highly shared sequence variants was judged likely to represent a technical artifact of the sequencing pipeline. Correlated functional status among segregating V segments might reflect linkage disequilibrium, but an unknown experimental factor could not be ruled out. CMV serostatus was the only immune exposure information available for the cohort. The authors suggested that the approach could potentially be extended to other disease states and immunological phenotypes. In a later analysis, most CMV-associated TCR beta chains were found to appear HLA-restricted, with HLA associations seemingly driven largely by CMV exposure. Because counts were too low, 15 to 20 rarely observed V segments, including chromosome 9 orphons, were excluded from the earlier analysis of some 540 of the donors. In an earlier analysis of around 500 of the donors, most TCR beta V segments appeared in productive rearrangements about 87% or about 30% of the time, broadly matching IMGT annotations. According to a later analysis, parvovirus B19, influenza, CMV and Epstein-Barr virus appeared linked to several top co-occurrence clusters. In both the original and validation cohorts, the classifier was reported to diagnose cytomegalovirus status with high specificity and sensitivity. Roughly uniform sequencing depth across donors was assumed in presence/absence analyses, although this assumption may not hold. Across donors, most TCR sequences were observed very rarely, whereas some public TCRs were present in many individuals. In a later analysis, HLA-associated TCR beta chains showed more clonal expansion and lower generation probabilities than non-associated chains that were equally common. Some IMGT-functional V segments, including TRBV6-2 and TRBV6-3, could not be distinguished by the 87-base-pair reads and were therefore excluded. Specific HLA alleles were associated with over 15,000 TCR beta sequences at a false discovery rate of 0.05 in a later analysis. A further reported finding was that TCR beta sequences accurately predicted the HLA-A and HLA-B alleles for most subjects in the first cohort. In a later analysis, TCR association rates were found to vary across HLA loci, with the most associated TCRs seen for DRB1 alleles and the fewest for HLA-C alleles. The study gave a list of about 170 TCR beta chains associated with cytomegalovirus. Strong co-occurrence of HLA alleles, especially DR and DQ, made assigning TCR associations to individual alleles difficult. This cohort had only TCR beta chains sequenced, and the lack of alpha or paired-chain data limited which features could be detected. An association between a missense DCLRE1C variant and V-gene and J-gene trimming of TCR beta chains was found in a later genetic analysis and replicated in an independent cohort. Because HLA typing was missing for some donors at each locus, association tests included only the typed subset. According to a later genetic analysis, donors in an Asian-associated ancestry cluster had fewer N-insertions in productive TCRs than the approximately 710-donor mean.

Sequenced sample: PBMCs. In this chain, TRBV7-2 is recombined with TRBJ1-1, with TRBD1 perhaps the D gene, on 5 matching bases. The TCR comes from a man aged 50 to 60 in good health and CMV-seropositive. The CDR3 amino acid sequence is: CASSLGGESAFF. The DNA is as follows: TGTGCCAGCAGCTTAGGGGGGGAGTCAGCTTTCTTT.